Listed below are T cell receptor beta chains from one sample, sequenced in a study of cytotoxic CD8 clonotypes in ibrutinib-treated CLL. The data were produced by immunoSEQ multiplex PCR, yet TCRdb's version contains in-frame clones alone and is incomplete. The table has 250,000 to 350,000 clones, approximately 79% seen once. The sample here was PBMCs, taken at disease progression, from a patient treated with ibrutinib. The receptors stem from a human donor with chronic lymphocytic leukemia. Each CDR3 is given with its conserved first and last residue.

v_gene	j_gene	CDR3aa
TRBV7-3	TRBJ2-2	CASSDRNTGELFF
TRBV7-9	TRBJ1-1	CASSSPQNTEAFF
TRBV29-1	TRBJ1-5	CSVAGGQDQPQHF
TRBV30	TRBJ1-6	CAWDRGLTYNSPLHF
TRBV5-5	TRBJ1-4	CASSFGLGRGLFF
TRBV7-9	TRBJ1-2	CASSLDTNYGYTF
TRBV29-1	TRBJ2-7	CSVSRFVGGVGLAGTYEQYF
TRBV9	TRBJ1-2	CASSVASVNYGYTF
TRBV2	TRBJ2-3	CASTWTLSGVTDTQYF
TRBV7-9	TRBJ2-1	CASSLAEYNEQFF
TRBV21-1	TRBJ2-5	CASSSPQERTGNGSKTQYF
TRBV9	TRBJ2-2	CASRRASNTGELFF
TRBV7-6	TRBJ1-5	CASSPSDRSNQPQHF
TRBV4-3	TRBJ1-2	CASGQDRGLDGYTF
TRBV7-2	TRBJ2-3	CASSLGGGLRTDTQYF
TRBV6-1	TRBJ2-3	CASTIPAGADTQYF
TRBV29-1	TRBJ1-2	CSVEDRNYGYTF
TRBV18	TRBJ2-7	CASSPPSRAHEQYF
TRBV27	TRBJ2-7	CASSLSTGDEQYF
TRBV7-8	TRBJ2-7	CASSLAETSYEQYF
TRBV11-1	TRBJ2-3	CASSLLAGGTDTQYF
TRBV13	TRBJ1-6	CASSFGRTRNSPLHF